This T cell receptor beta chain was recorded in a study of cytomegalovirus exposure and HLA in healthy donors. Study-wide background: The 95 to 150 validation repertoires used the same platform as the 550 to 750 first-cohort repertoires, a later analysis reported. Broader study findings: Reported performance of the classifier showed diagnosis of cytomegalovirus status with high specificity and sensitivity. The study designated 150 or so TCR beta chains cytomegalovirus-associated.

Notes on this clone: Its cognate antigen is unknown.

Among the 120 subjects of the validation cohort, separate from the approximately 670-subject first cohort, were the donors. V lost 4 bases and J lost 3, with 9 bases in between. CDR3 length: 13 residues. Germline lookup yields CDR1 LGHNA and CDR2 YSLEER. This table comes from immunoSEQ multiplex PCR, and its TCRdb copy is limited to in-frame clones, with some not included. The sample records roughly 120,000 clones, around nine tenths being singletons. The sequence was collected from a man younger than 30 in good health and CMV-seropositive. Input material: PBMCs. The V and J genes are TRBV4-3 and TRBJ1-2; D remains ambiguous. CDR3 region: CASSLQKDYGYTF. CDR3 sequence (DNA): TGCGCCAGCAGCCTACAGAAAGACTATGGCTACACCTTC.